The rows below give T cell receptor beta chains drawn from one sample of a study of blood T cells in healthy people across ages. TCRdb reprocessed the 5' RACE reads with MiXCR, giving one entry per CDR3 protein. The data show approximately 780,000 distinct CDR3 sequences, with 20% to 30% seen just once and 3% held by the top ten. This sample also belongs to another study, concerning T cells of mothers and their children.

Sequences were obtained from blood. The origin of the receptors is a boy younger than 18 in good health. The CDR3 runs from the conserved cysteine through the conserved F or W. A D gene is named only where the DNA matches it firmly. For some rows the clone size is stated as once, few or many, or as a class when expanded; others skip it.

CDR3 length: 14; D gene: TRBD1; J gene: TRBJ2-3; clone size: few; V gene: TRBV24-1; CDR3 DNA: TGTGCCACCAGTGATTTCAGGACAGGGGATACGCAGTATTTT; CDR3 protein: CATSDFRTGDTQYF
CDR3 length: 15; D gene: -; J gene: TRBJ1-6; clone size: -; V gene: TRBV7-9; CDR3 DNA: TGTGCCAGCAGCCCAGATTTAGGTTATAATTCACCCCTCCACTTT; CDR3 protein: CASSPDLGYNSPLHF
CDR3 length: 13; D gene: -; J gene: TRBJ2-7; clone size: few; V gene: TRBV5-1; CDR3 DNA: TGCGCCAGCAGCTTGGTTCCGGCCTACGAGCAGTACTTC; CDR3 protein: CASSLVPAYEQYF
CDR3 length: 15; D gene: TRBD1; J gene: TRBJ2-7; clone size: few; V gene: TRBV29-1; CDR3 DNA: TGCAGCGTTGGGCCCGACAGGGGACTCTCCTACGAGCAGTACTTC; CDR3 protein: CSVGPDRGLSYEQYF
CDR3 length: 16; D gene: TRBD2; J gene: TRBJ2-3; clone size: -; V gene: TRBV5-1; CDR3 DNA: TGCGCCAGCAGCTTGGAGGCTAGCGGGGGTGCAGATACGCAGTATTTT; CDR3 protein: CASSLEASGGADTQYF
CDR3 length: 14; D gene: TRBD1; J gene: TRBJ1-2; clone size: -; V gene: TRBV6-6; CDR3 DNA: TGTGCCAGCAGTTCCCCGGACAGGGGCTATGGCTACACCTTC; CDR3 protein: CASSSPDRGYGYTF
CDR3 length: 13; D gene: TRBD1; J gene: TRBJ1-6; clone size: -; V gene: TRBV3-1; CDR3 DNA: TGTGCCAGCAGCCGGACAGGGGGCGGACCCCTCCACTTT; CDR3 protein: CASSRTGGGPLHF
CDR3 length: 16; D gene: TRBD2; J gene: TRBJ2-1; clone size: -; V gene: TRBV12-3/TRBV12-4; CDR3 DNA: TGTGCCAGCAGTTCCCGGCGGGAGAGCTCCTACAATGAGCAGTTCTTC; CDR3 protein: CASSSRRESSYNEQFF
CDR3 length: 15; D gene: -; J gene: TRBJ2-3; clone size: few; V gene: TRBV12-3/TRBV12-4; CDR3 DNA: TGTGCCAGCAGTTCCGGGACTCTACTCGCAGATACGCAGTATTTT; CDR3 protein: CASSSGTLLADTQYF
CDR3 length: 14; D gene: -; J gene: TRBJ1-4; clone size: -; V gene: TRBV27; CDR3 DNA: TGTGCCAGCAGTTACGACCTCGGCGGGGAAAAACTGTTTTTT; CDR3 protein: CASSYDLGGEKLFF
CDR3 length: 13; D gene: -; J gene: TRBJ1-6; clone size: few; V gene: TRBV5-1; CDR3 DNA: TGCGCCAGCAGCTTGGACGTTCATTCACCCCTCCACTTT; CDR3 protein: CASSLDVHSPLHF
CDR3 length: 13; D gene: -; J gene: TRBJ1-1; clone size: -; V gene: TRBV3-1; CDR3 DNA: TGTGCCAGCAGCCGGCCGAAGGGGACTGAAGCTTTCTTT; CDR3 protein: CASSRPKGTEAFF
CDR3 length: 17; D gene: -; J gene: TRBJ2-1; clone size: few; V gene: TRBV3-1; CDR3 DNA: TGTGCCAGCAGCCAAGATATGGAGAGCGGGCAGAAGGATGAGCAGTTCTTC; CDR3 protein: CASSQDMESGQKDEQFF
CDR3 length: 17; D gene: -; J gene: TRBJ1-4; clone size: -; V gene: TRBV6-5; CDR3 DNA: TGTGCCAGCAGTTACTCGAAGACATCGCCAACTAATGAAAAACTGTTTTTT; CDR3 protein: CASSYSKTSPTNEKLFF
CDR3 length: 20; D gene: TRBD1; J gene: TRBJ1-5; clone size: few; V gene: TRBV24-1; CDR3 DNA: TGTGCCACCAGTGATCCTGAGGGGACAGGGGGCCCCTCATTCGATCAGCCCCAGCATTTT; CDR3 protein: CATSDPEGTGGPSFDQPQHF
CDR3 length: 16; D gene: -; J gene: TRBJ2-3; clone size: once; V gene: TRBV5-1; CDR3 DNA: TGCGCCAGCAGCTTGGGTAAGGGCGGCGGCACAGATACGCAGTATTTT; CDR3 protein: CASSLGKGGGTDTQYF
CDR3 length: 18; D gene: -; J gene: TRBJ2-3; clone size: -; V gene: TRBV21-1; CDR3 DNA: TGTGCCAGCAGCAACACCCTCAGAGCCAGGGGCAGCACAGATACGCAGTATTTT; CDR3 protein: CASSNTLRARGSTDTQYF
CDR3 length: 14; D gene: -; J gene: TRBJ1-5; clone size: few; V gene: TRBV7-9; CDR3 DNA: TGTGCCAGCAGCAAGGTGGGGAGCAATCAGCCCCAGCATTTT; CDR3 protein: CASSKVGSNQPQHF
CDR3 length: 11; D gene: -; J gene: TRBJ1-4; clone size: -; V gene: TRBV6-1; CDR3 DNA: TGTGCCGGCCTGGGGGATGAAAAACTGTTTTTT; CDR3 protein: CAGLGDEKLFF
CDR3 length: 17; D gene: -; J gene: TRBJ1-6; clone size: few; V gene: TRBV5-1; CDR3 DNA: TGCGCCAGCAGCCCGTTAGGGGTTGCATCCTATAATTCACCCCTCCACTTT; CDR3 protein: CASSPLGVASYNSPLHF
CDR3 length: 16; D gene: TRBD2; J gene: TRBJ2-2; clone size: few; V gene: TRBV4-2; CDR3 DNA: TGTGCCAGCAGCCAATTCGTTAGCGGGGGCACCGGGGAGCTGTTTTTT; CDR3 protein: CASSQFVSGGTGELFF
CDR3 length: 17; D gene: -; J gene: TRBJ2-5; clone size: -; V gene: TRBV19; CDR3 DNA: TGTGCCAGTATTCAAGATTGGACAAATTTACACCGGGTAGAGCAGTCCTTC; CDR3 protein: CASIQDWTNLHRVEQSF
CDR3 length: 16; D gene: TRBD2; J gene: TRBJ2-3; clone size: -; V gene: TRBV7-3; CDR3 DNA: TGTGCCAGCAGCTGGCTTTCTAGCGGGGGGGCGAGTCCGCAGTATTTT; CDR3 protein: CASSWLSSGGASPQYF
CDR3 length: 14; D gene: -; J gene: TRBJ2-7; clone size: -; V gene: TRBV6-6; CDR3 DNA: TGTGCCAGCAGTTATTCACACGGAGGGGGCGAGCAGTACTTC; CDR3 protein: CASSYSHGGGEQYF
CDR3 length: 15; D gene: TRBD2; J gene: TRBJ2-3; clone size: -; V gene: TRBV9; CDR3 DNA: TGTGCCAGCAGCGCTAGGGACTATCATGCAGATACGCAGTATTTT; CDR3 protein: CASSARDYHADTQYF
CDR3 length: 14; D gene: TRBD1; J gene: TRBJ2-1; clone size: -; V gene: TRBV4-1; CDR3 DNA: TGCGCCAGCAGCCATGACAGGGGGCTAAGTGAGCAGTTCTTC; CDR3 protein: CASSHDRGLSEQFF
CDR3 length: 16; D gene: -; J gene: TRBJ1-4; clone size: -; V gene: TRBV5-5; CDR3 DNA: TGTGCCAGCAGGGGATGGGTACACTCGAAGAATGAAAAACTGTTTTTT; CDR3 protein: CASRGWVHSKNEKLFF
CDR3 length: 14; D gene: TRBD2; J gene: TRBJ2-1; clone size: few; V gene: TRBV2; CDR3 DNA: TGTGCCAGCAGGGGACTAGCGGGGGGGCGTGAGCAGTTCTTC; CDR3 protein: CASRGLAGGREQFF
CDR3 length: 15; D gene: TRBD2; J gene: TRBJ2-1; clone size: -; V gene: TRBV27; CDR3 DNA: TGTGCCAGTAAACTAGCGCCGCTTCATTACAATGAGCAGTTCTTC; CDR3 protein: CASKLAPLHYNEQFF
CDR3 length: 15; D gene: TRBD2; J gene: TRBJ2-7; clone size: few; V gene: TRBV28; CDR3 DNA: TGTGCCAGCACCCAGGGAGGGACCCCGTCCTACGAGCAGTACTTC; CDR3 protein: CASTQGGTPSYEQYF
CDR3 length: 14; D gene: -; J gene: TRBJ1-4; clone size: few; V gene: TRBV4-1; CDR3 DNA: TGCGCCAGCAGCCATGGGGGCAGTGATGAAAAACTGTTTTTT; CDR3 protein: CASSHGGSDEKLFF
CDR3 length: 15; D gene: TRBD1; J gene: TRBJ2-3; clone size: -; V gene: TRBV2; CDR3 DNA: TGTGCCAGCAGATTACAGGGGTTTCACGTGGATACGCAGTATTTT; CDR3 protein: CASRLQGFHVDTQYF
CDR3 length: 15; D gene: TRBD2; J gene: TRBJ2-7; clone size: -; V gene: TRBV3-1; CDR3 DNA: TGTGCCAGCAGCCAAGCTTGGACTAGCGGGGACGAGCAGTACTTC; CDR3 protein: CASSQAWTSGDEQYF
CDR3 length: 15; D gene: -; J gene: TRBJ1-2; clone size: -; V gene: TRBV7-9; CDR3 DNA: TGTGCCAGCAGCCCCCCGGACTCTTCCCCCGTTGGCTACACCTTC; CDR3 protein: CASSPPDSSPVGYTF
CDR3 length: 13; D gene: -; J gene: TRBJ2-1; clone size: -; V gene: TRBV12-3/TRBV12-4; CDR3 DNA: TGTGCCAGCAGAGGTGGTCGAGCGACCGGGCAGTTCTTC; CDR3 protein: CASRGGRATGQFF
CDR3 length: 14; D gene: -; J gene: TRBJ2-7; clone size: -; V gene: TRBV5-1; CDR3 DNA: TGCGCCAGCAGCTTGGGGGACGCATCCTACGAGCAGTACTTC; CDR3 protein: CASSLGDASYEQYF